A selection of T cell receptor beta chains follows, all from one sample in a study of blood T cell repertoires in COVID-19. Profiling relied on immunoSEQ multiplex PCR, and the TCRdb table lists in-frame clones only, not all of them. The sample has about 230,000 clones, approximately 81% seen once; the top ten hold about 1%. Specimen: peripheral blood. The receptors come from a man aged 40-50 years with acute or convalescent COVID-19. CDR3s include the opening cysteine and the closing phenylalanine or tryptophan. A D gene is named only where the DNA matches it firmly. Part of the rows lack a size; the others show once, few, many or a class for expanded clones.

cdr3_nt: TGTGCCTGGAGTAGCGACAGTTATTCCAATCAGCCCCAGCATTTT
cdr3_aa: CAWSSDSYSNQPQHF
d_call: -
v_call: TRBV30
clone_size: -
j_call: TRBJ1-5
cdr3_length: 15

cdr3_nt: TGTGCCAGCAGCTGGGGGCAGGGAAACACCATATATTTT
cdr3_aa: CASSWGQGNTIYF
d_call: -
v_call: TRBV5-6
clone_size: -
j_call: TRBJ1-3
cdr3_length: 13

cdr3_nt: TGTGCCTGGAGTCGAGGAGATTCACCCCTCCACTTT
cdr3_aa: CAWSRGDSPLHF
d_call: -
v_call: TRBV30
clone_size: -
j_call: TRBJ1-6
cdr3_length: 12

cdr3_nt: TGTGCCAGTAGCTCGGGACTTTCCACCGGGGAGCTGTTTTTT
cdr3_aa: CASSSGLSTGELFF
d_call: -
v_call: TRBV19
clone_size: -
j_call: TRBJ2-2
cdr3_length: 14

cdr3_nt: TGTGCCAGCAGTGCCTGGGGGCGTGATATCGCAGATACGCAGTATTTT
cdr3_aa: CASSAWGRDIADTQYF
d_call: -
v_call: TRBV6-1
clone_size: -
j_call: TRBJ2-3
cdr3_length: 16

cdr3_nt: TGCGCCAGCAGCTTGACCGGGTCCGGCTACACCTTC
cdr3_aa: CASSLTGSGYTF
d_call: -
v_call: TRBV5-1
clone_size: -
j_call: TRBJ1-2
cdr3_length: 12

cdr3_nt: TGTGCCAGCAGTACAGACGGCATCAATGAGCAGTTCTTC
cdr3_aa: CASSTDGINEQFF
d_call: -
v_call: TRBV7-9
clone_size: -
j_call: TRBJ2-1
cdr3_length: 13

cdr3_nt: TGTGCCAGCTCACCACCCGGGCTAGCGCCCCAAGAGACCCAGTACTTC
cdr3_aa: CASSPPGLAPQETQYF
d_call: -
v_call: TRBV18
clone_size: -
j_call: TRBJ2-5
cdr3_length: 16

cdr3_nt: TGTGCCAGCAGGAATCAGCGGGGGGGAATTGCAAATGAGCAGTTCTTC
cdr3_aa: CASRNQRGGIANEQFF
d_call: TRBD2
v_call: TRBV7-2
clone_size: -
j_call: TRBJ2-1
cdr3_length: 16

cdr3_nt: TGCGCCAGCAGCCACAAGATCGGTCTAGGGGCCGGGGAGCTGTTTTTT
cdr3_aa: CASSHKIGLGAGELFF
d_call: -
v_call: TRBV4-3
clone_size: -
j_call: TRBJ2-2
cdr3_length: 16

cdr3_nt: TGTGCCAGCAGCCGGAGGACAGAACGCATGAACACTGAAGCTTTCTTT
cdr3_aa: CASSRRTERMNTEAFF
d_call: -
v_call: TRBV5-6
clone_size: -
j_call: TRBJ1-1
cdr3_length: 16

cdr3_nt: TGTGCCAGCAGCTTAGCTCCGACAGGAAACACCGGGGAGCTGTTTTTT
cdr3_aa: CASSLAPTGNTGELFF
d_call: -
v_call: TRBV7-2
clone_size: -
j_call: TRBJ2-2
cdr3_length: 16

cdr3_nt: TGTGCCAGTTCGACAGGGGCGGGAAACACCATATATTTT
cdr3_aa: CASSTGAGNTIYF
d_call: TRBD1
v_call: TRBV6-5
clone_size: -
j_call: TRBJ1-3
cdr3_length: 13

cdr3_nt: TGTGCCAGCAGTTTGAGTTGGTATGGCTACACCTTC
cdr3_aa: CASSLSWYGYTF
d_call: -
v_call: TRBV28
clone_size: -
j_call: TRBJ1-2
cdr3_length: 12

cdr3_nt: TGTGCCAGCAGTTTATCCCGGAACACTGAAGCTTTCTTT
cdr3_aa: CASSLSRNTEAFF
d_call: -
v_call: TRBV27
clone_size: -
j_call: TRBJ1-1
cdr3_length: 13

cdr3_nt: TGTGCCAGCGCACTCGACAGGGGCCCCTATGGCTACACCTTC
cdr3_aa: CASALDRGPYGYTF
d_call: TRBD1
v_call: TRBV7-2
clone_size: once
j_call: TRBJ1-2
cdr3_length: 14

cdr3_nt: TGTGCCAGCTCAACGGGCGACAGGGGGAAGCAGTACTTC
cdr3_aa: CASSTGDRGKQYF
d_call: TRBD1
v_call: TRBV25-1
clone_size: -
j_call: TRBJ2-7
cdr3_length: 13

cdr3_nt: TGTGCCAGCAGCTTAGGTAGGGGAATTTACAATGAGCAGTTCTTC
cdr3_aa: CASSLGRGIYNEQFF
d_call: -
v_call: TRBV7-2
clone_size: -
j_call: TRBJ2-1
cdr3_length: 15

cdr3_nt: TGCAGTGCGGATAACAGGGGGACGGCTTTCTTT
cdr3_aa: CSADNRGTAFF
d_call: TRBD1
v_call: TRBV20-1
clone_size: -
j_call: TRBJ1-1
cdr3_length: 11

cdr3_nt: TGTGCCAGCAGCCCCGAGCGGGGCAGTGGGTACACTGAAGCTTTCTTT
cdr3_aa: CASSPERGSGYTEAFF
d_call: -
v_call: TRBV7-9
clone_size: -
j_call: TRBJ1-1
cdr3_length: 16

cdr3_nt: TGTGCCAGCAGTGTAGGGGTATTATTGTCTGGCTACACCTTC
cdr3_aa: CASSVGVLLSGYTF
d_call: -
v_call: TRBV2
clone_size: -
j_call: TRBJ1-2
cdr3_length: 14

cdr3_nt: TGTGCCAGCACCACAGGGAAGGAGTGGGGGAAAGCTTTCTTT
cdr3_aa: CASTTGKEWGKAFF
d_call: -
v_call: TRBV13
clone_size: -
j_call: TRBJ1-1
cdr3_length: 14

cdr3_nt: TGTGCCAGCAGCTCGGGACAGAAGACCTACGAGCAGTACTTC
cdr3_aa: CASSSGQKTYEQYF
d_call: TRBD1
v_call: TRBV7-2
clone_size: -
j_call: TRBJ2-7
cdr3_length: 14

cdr3_nt: TGTGCCAGCAGCCCCTCGGGACTAGCGGGGGGCGTAGAGACCCAGTACTTC
cdr3_aa: CASSPSGLAGGVETQYF
d_call: TRBD2
v_call: TRBV5-4
clone_size: few
j_call: TRBJ2-5
cdr3_length: 17

cdr3_nt: TGTGCCAGTAGTATTTTAGGCAAAAGCGTAGCCGGGGAGCTGTTTTTT
cdr3_aa: CASSILGKSVAGELFF
d_call: -
v_call: TRBV19
clone_size: few
j_call: TRBJ2-2
cdr3_length: 16

cdr3_nt: TGTGCCAGCAGTTACCTGGAGGCTACGAACACTGAAGCTTTCTTT
cdr3_aa: CASSYLEATNTEAFF
d_call: -
v_call: TRBV6-5
clone_size: few
j_call: TRBJ1-1
cdr3_length: 15

cdr3_nt: TGTGCCAGCAGTTACATGGCTAGCGGTAAGGGTAATGAGCAGTTCTTC
cdr3_aa: CASSYMASGKGNEQFF
d_call: TRBD2
v_call: TRBV6-5
clone_size: -
j_call: TRBJ2-1
cdr3_length: 16

cdr3_nt: TGTGCCAGCAGCCAAGAGACAGGAGGCACGTACACTGAAGCTTTCTTT
cdr3_aa: CASSQETGGTYTEAFF
d_call: -
v_call: TRBV4-2
clone_size: many
j_call: TRBJ1-1
cdr3_length: 16

cdr3_nt: TGTGCCAGCAGCTACCGGGACTACAATTCACCCCTCCACTTT
cdr3_aa: CASSYRDYNSPLHF
d_call: -
v_call: TRBV9
clone_size: once
j_call: TRBJ1-6
cdr3_length: 14